This TCR beta chain originates from a study of blood T cell repertoires in COVID-19. At the level of the study: The United States, Italy and Spain were the sources of the acute and convalescent COVID-19 samples. Sources were T cells, B-cell-depleted T cells, or PBMCs; the material itself was cDNA or gDNA.

This table comes from immunoSEQ multiplex PCR, and its TCRdb copy is limited to in-frame clones, with some not included. Of 100,000 or so clones listed, about 83% are singletons. The CDR3 has 13 residues. Trimming stripped 4 bases from V and 3 bases from J, with 9 bases between. CDR1 is SNHLY, CDR2 FYNNEI, per germline. The material sequenced was peripheral blood. This chain links TRBV2 with TRBJ1-2, with TRBD1 as a possible D gene (5 bases). The TCR originated in a man between 65 and 85 years old with active or convalescent COVID-19. CDR3 sequence reads: CASSAQGDYGYTF. The CDR3 coding sequence is TGTGCCAGCAGTGCCCAGGGCGACTATGGCTACACCTTC.